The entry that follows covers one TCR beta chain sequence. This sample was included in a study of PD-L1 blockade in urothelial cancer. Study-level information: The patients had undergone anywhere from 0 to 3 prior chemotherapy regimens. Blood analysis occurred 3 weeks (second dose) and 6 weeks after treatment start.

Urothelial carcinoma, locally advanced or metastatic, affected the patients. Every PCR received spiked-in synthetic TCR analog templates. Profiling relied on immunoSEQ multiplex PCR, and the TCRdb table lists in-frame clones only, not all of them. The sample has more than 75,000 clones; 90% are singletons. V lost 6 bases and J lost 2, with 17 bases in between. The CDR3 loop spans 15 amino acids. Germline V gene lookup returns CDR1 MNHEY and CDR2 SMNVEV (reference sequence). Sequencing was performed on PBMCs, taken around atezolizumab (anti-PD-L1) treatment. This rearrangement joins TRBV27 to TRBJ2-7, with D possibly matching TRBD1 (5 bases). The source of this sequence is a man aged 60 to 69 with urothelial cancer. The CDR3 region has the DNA TGTGCCAGCAGCCTGACAGTTCCGGGCGCCTACGAGCAGTACTTC. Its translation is CASSLTVPGAYEQYF.